Here is one T cell receptor beta chain with its context. Antigen specificity is unknown. This entry belongs to a study of identifying expanded T cells in peripheral blood. Findings of the study overall: Variance in clone template counts between approximately two-week samples significantly increased with total template count across all healthy donors.

This table comes from immunoSEQ multiplex PCR, and its TCRdb copy is limited to in-frame clones, with some not included. The sample has about 82,000 clones; about 90% are singletons. Germline V gene sequence: CDR1 WNHNN, CDR2 SYGVQD (reference sequence). J lost 5 bases, V lost 4 bases, and 0 bases had no gene match. The CDR3 is made up of 13 amino acids. J is TRBJ2-7 and V is TRBV10-1, with 12 nucleotides matching TRBD2. The sequenced material came from blood. The receptor comes from a person aged 18-70 years in good health. The CDR3 protein is CASSGTSGDEQYF. CDR3 DNA: TGCGCCAGCAGTGGGACTAGCGGGGACGAGCAGTACTTC.